These 9 T cell receptor beta chains were sequenced from one sample in a study of T cells in tuberculosis. Method: immunoSEQ multiplex PCR; TCRdb's copy keeps in-frame clones and lacks some. The repertoire holds around 41,000 clones, with approximately 94% as singletons. The sample taken for sequencing was PBMCs. The receptors here all came from a donor between 10 and 35 years old with latent tuberculosis or without tuberculosis infection. Some clones in this sample may be carry-over from other donors' samples.

The chain links TRBV15 to TRBJ2-5, with TRBD1 identical over 10 bases. The length of the CDR3 is 15 residues. The J segment lost 5 bases and the V segment lost 4 bases, leaving 7 bases of the junction unmatched. The germline V gene has CDR1 LNHNV and CDR2 YYDKDF (reference sequence). CDR3 amino acids: CATSTGGQGMETQYF. CDR3 nucleotide sequence: TGTGCCACCAGCACTGGGGGACAGGGGATGGAGACCCAGTACTTC.

This chain connects TRBV27 to TRBJ1-2; 8 bases agree with TRBD1. Unmatched junction bases numbered 9, after V lost 4 bases and J lost 2 bases. CDR3 length: 16 residues. Germline V gene sequence: CDR1 MNHEY, CDR2 SMNVEV (reference sequence). The CDR3 DNA sequence: TGTGCCAGCAGTTCAATGGACAGGGCAGAAAACTATGGCTACACCTTC. The encoded protein is CASSSMDRAENYGYTF.

The CDR3 region is CASSVAEDGEGRNTIYF. The CDR3 bases are TGTGCCAGCAGCGTAGCGGAGGACGGGGAGGGAAGAAACACCATATATTTT. This chain links TRBV9 with TRBJ1-3; D is unclear. V was clipped by 0 bases and J by 5 bases, with 18 bases between them. There are 17 residues in the CDR3. Looked up from germline, CDR1 is SGDLS and CDR2 is YYNGEE. The full variable domain, with the rest looked up from reference TRBV9 and TRBJ1-3, is DSGVTQTPKHLITATGQRVTLRCSPRSGDLSVYWYQQSLDQGLQFLIQYYNGEERAKGNILERFSAQQFPDLHSELNLSSLELGDSALYFCASSVAEDGEGRNTIYFGEGSWLTVV.

The chain joins TRBV30 to TRBJ2-1; 7 bases agree with TRBD2. The CDR3 contains 15 residues. V lost 1 base and J lost 0; bases outside the gene matches: 3. The germline gives CDR1 GTSNPN, CDR2 SVGIG (reference sequence). This CDR3 reads CAWSGGRGSYNEQFF. For the CDR3, the DNA is TGTGCCTGGAGTGGGGGGAGGGGCTCCTACAATGAGCAGTTCTTC.

This clone was recorded once. This rearrangement joins TRBV11-3 to TRBJ1-2; a weak D match, TRBD1 (6 bases). The germline V gene encodes CDR1 SGHNT and CDR2 YENEEA. There are 17 residues in the CDR3. Deletions cut 0 bases from V and 2 bases from J, with 16 bases between. The CDR3 reads CASSLDQPEGQNYGYTF. The DNA of the CDR3 is TGTGCCAGCAGCTTAGACCAACCGGAAGGACAGAACTATGGCTACACCTTC.

The rearrangement uses TRBV28 and TRBJ1-4; TRBD1 is a possible D gene (5 bases). Germline V gene data show CDR1 as MDHEN and CDR2 as SYDVKM. The V end lost 3 bases, the J end lost 8 bases, and 16 bases lay between the germline ends. The CDR3 sequence is 15 residues long. The CDR3 DNA sequence: TGTGCCAGCAGTTTTATTAGGGGAAGTGGGGAAAAACTGTTTTTT. Residues: CASSFIRGSGEKLFF.

The rearrangement joins TRBV27 to TRBJ2-7; no clear D. CDR1 is MNHEY and CDR2 is SMNVEV in the germline V gene (reference sequence). The CDR3 runs 15 residues. V lost 3 bases and J lost 0, with 12 bases in between. DNA of the CDR3: TGTGCCAGCAGTTTCTATCATACGAGCTCCTACGAGCAGTACTTC. Its protein product is CASSFYHTSSYEQYF.

V and J are TRBV7-3 and TRBJ2-1; D gene unclear. This CDR3 has 14 residues. Germline lookup yields CDR1 SGHTA and CDR2 FQGTGA. The germline V and J ends were trimmed by 1 base and 2 bases, with 6 bases remaining between them. The CDR3 loop reads CASSLNPAYNEQFF. The CDR3 DNA reads as TGTGCCAGCAGCTTAAACCCAGCCTACAATGAGCAGTTCTTC. Full variable domain (missing parts from reference TRBV7-3 and TRBJ2-1): GAGVSQTPSNKVTEKGKYVELRCDPISGHTALYWYRQSLGQGPEFLIYFQGTGAADDSGLPNDRFFAVRPEGSVSTLKIQRTERGDSAVYLCASSLNPAYNEQFFGPGTRLTVL.

In DNA, the CDR3 is TGTGCCAGTACAACCCACAGTAATAGCAATCAGCCCCAGCATTTT. Protein sequence: CASTTHSNSNQPQHF. The chain links TRBV19 to TRBJ1-5; D unresolved. CDR1 and CDR2 from the germline V gene are LNHDA and SQIVND (reference sequence). This CDR3 contains 15 residues. Trimming pared 7 bases from V and 0 bases from J, leaving 13 bases between.